The 27 T cell receptor beta chains reported below all come from one sample, sequenced in a study of blood T cell repertoires in COVID-19 (dated by TCRdb to 2020 to 2021). To prepare the library, the immunoSEQ multiplex PCR assay was applied. TCRdb's version of the immuneACCESS table is confined to in-frame rearrangements and falls short of the full clone set. An unresolved V gene accounts for under half of the shortfall where checked; the remainder is of unknown origin. The sample table records 70,000 to 90,000 clones; approximately 84% of these occur just once. About 11% of the sample rests with the top ten. The sample consisted of peripheral blood. These receptors were collected from a human donor in a cohort sampled during active COVID-19.

This clone was counted a few times. V usage is TRBV5-4 and J usage is TRBJ1-2; 9 nucleotides line up with TRBD1. Per germline, CDR1 SGHNT and CDR2 YYREEE (reference sequence). This CDR3 has 15 residues. J gave up 6 bases and V 3 bases, and 9 bases lay outside the gene matches. Here the CDR3 reads CASSSNRDRDHGYTF. The CDR3 bases are TGTGCCAGCAGCTCAAACCGGGACAGGGATCATGGCTACACCTTC.

V and J are TRBV11-3 and TRBJ2-3, with TRBD2 matching 11 bases. V gave up 5 bases and J gave up 4 bases; unmatched junction bases: 5. CDR3 size: 15 residues. Germline CDR1 reads SGHNT; CDR2 reads YENEEA. CDR3 DNA sequence: TGTGCCAGCAGCGTTAGCGGGGGGGCCGCAGATACGCAGTATTTT. It encodes CASSVSGGAADTQYF.

The CDR3 nucleotides read TGTGCCTGGAGTGTTGGGGGGATAAGCAATCAGCCCCAGCATTTT. Protein product: CAWSVGGISNQPQHF. V gene TRBV30 combines with J gene TRBJ1-5, with D possibly matching TRBD1 (5 bases). Germline V gives CDR1 GTSNPN, CDR2 SVGIG (reference sequence). The CDR3 has 15 residues. V gave up 0 bases and J gave up 1 base, with 10 bases separating them.

The chain has TRBV7-2 and TRBJ2-1; 12 positions match TRBD2. V lost 4 bases, J lost 6 bases, and 4 bases stayed unmatched. Germline-derived CDR1 and CDR2 are SGHTA and FQGNSA. The CDR3 extends over 15 amino acids. CDR3: CASSSTSGGFNEQFF. CDR3 coding DNA: TGTGCCAGCAGCTCGACTAGCGGGGGATTCAATGAGCAGTTCTTC. The full variable domain, with the rest looked up from reference TRBV7-2 and TRBJ2-1, is GAGVSQSPSNKVTEKGKDVELRCDPISGHTALYWYRQSLGQGLEFLIYFQGNSAPDKSGLPSDRFSAERTGGSVSTLTIQRTQQEDSAVYLCASSSTSGGFNEQFFGPGTRLTVL.

This sequence joins TRBV15 and TRBJ1-2, with D possibly being TRBD1 (6 bases). The CDR3 is 17 amino acids. V lost 0 bases to trimming and J lost 3 bases, with 17 bases between them. CDR1 and CDR2 (germline): LNHNV, YYDKDF (reference sequence). CDR3 region: CATSREYTASGDYGYTF. In DNA, the CDR3 is TGTGCCACCAGCAGAGAGTATACAGCGTCAGGGGACTATGGCTACACCTTC.

The chain joins TRBV5-1 to TRBJ1-3; perhaps TRBD1 as D (6 bases). This CDR3 is 18 amino acids long. Trimming pared 4 bases from V and 0 bases from J, leaving 20 bases between. CDR1 and CDR2 from the germline V gene are SGHRS and YFSETQ. CDR3 nucleotides: TGCGCCAGCAGCCCCACCCTACAGGGCTCCAGCTCTGGAAACACCATATATTTT. Its protein product is CASSPTLQGSSSGNTIYF.

The V call is TRBV28, the J call TRBJ1-5; 7 bases fit TRBD1. The length of the CDR3 is 14 residues. The J segment lost 4 bases and the V segment lost 5 bases, leaving 5 bases of the junction unmatched. From germline, CDR1 is MDHEN and CDR2 SYDVKM. The CDR3 sequence: CASSPGTANQPQHF. Written as DNA, the CDR3 is TGTGCCAGCAGTCCCGGGACAGCAAATCAGCCCCAGCATTTT.

The rearrangement joins TRBV6-5 to TRBJ2-5; perhaps TRBD1 as D (5 bases). The CDR3 covers 15 residues. Germline assignment: CDR1 MNHEY and CDR2 SVGAGI. Trimming left V 2 bases short and J 2 bases short, with 12 bases between. CDR3 residues: CASSYMGSGQETQYF. CDR3 DNA: TGTGCCAGCAGTTACATGGGGTCAGGGCAAGAGACCCAGTACTTC.

The J gene is TRBJ2-7, the V gene TRBV5-1; maybe TRBD2 (5 bases). V was clipped by 3 bases and J by 2 bases, with 18 bases between them. Looked up from germline, CDR1 is SGHRS and CDR2 is YFSETQ. The CDR3 contains 16 residues. The CDR3 loop reads CASSYGGSGTTYEQYF. The CDR3 DNA reads as TGCGCCAGCAGCTATGGTGGCAGCGGAACGACCTACGAGCAGTACTTC.

The J gene is TRBJ1-2, the V gene TRBV6-1; D possibly corresponds to TRBD1 (6 bases). Germline V gene sequence: CDR1 MNHNS, CDR2 SASEGT. Trimming left V 0 bases short and J 4 bases short, with 12 bases between. The CDR3 runs 15 residues. The CDR3 DNA is TGTGCCAGCAGTGAAGCATCACAGGGATCCTATGGCTACACCTTC. Translated, it gives CASSEASQGSYGYTF.

The rearrangement links TRBV5-6 to TRBJ1-1; D is undetermined. V lost 0 bases and J lost 4, with 10 bases in between. The CDR3 covers 14 residues. Germline CDR1 and CDR2: SGHDT and YYEEEE. The CDR3 bases are TGTGCCAGCAGCTTGGTTCGTGGAGGCACTGAAGCTTTCTTT. Protein sequence: CASSLVRGGTEAFF.

J is TRBJ2-7 and V is TRBV10-3; possibly TRBD2 for D (6 bases). V was cut by 10 bases and J by 5 bases, with 18 bases left in between. Germline V gene data show CDR1 as ENHRY and CDR2 as SYGVKD. The CDR3 sequence is 13 residues long. The CDR3 is CASSRDRGDEQYF. Here the CDR3 DNA reads TGTGCCAGCTCGAGGGACCGCGGGGACGAGCAGTACTTC.

V gene TRBV6-6 combines with J gene TRBJ2-1, with 9 bases that match TRBD1. V shed 0 bases and J 8 bases; nucleotides not matched to a gene: 5. This CDR3 is built from 15 residues. Per germline, CDR1 MNHNY and CDR2 SVGAGI (reference sequence). CDR3 in DNA: TGTGCCAGCAGTTACTCTGGACAGGGGTCGGATGAGCAGTTCTTC. Protein product: CASSYSGQGSDEQFF.

The chain joins TRBV3-1 (or the pseudogene TRBV3-2) to TRBJ2-1; 7 bases map to TRBD2. V shed 6 bases, J shed 6 bases, and the junction held 20 bases outside the gene matches. Germline CDR1 LGHDT, CDR2 YNNKEL (reference sequence). The CDR3 is 18 amino acids. CDR3 loop: CASRPGPFWAGAGNEQFF. The CDR3 DNA follows: TGTGCCAGCAGACCCGGGCCATTTTGGGCGGGAGCAGGCAATGAGCAGTTCTTC.

The chain combines TRBV6-2 or TRBV6-3 with TRBJ2-7; 7 bases line up with TRBD1. From germline, CDR1 is MNHEY and CDR2 SVGEGT. CDR3 length equals 15 residues. After removal of 5 bases from V and 2 bases from J, the junction contained 9 bases not matched to a gene. CDR3 nucleotides: TGTGCCAGCAGTCAGGGACAGCCCTTCGCCTACGAGCAGTACTTC. Amino acids: CASSQGQPFAYEQYF.

The J gene is TRBJ2-1, the V gene TRBV5-5; a weak D match, TRBD1 (6 bases). Deletions cut 4 bases from V and 2 bases from J, with 13 bases between. CDR1 is SGHKS and CDR2 is YYEKEE in the germline V gene (reference sequence). The CDR3 runs to 15 residues. This CDR3 reads CASSEPGATYNEQFF. The DNA for the CDR3 is TGTGCCAGCAGCGAACCAGGGGCCACCTACAATGAGCAGTTCTTC.

V gene TRBV11-1 combines with J gene TRBJ1-6, with 7 bases that match TRBD1. With V trimmed by 8 bases and J by 7 bases, 8 bases remained unmatched. Germline V lookup: CDR1 SGHAT, CDR2 FQDESV (reference sequence). This CDR3 spans 14 amino acids. In DNA form, the CDR3 reads TGTGCCAGCCGGATGACAGGGAGAAATTCACCCCTCCACTTT. Translating it yields CASRMTGRNSPLHF.

The V call is TRBV5-1, the J call TRBJ2-6; D is unclear. There are 18 residues in the CDR3. Germline V gives CDR1 SGHRS, CDR2 YFSETQ. V lost 0 bases, J lost 0 bases, and 13 bases lay in between. The CDR3 DNA reads as TGCGCCAGCAGCTTGGCGGTACAGTCGTCCTCTGGGGCCAACGTCCTGACTTTC. Translating it yields CASSLAVQSSSGANVLTF.

The rearrangement links TRBV7-2 to TRBJ2-7, with 7 bases fitting TRBD2. V shed 1 base, J shed 5 bases, and the junction held 5 bases outside the gene matches. The CDR3 spans 14 residues. Per germline, CDR1 SGHTA and CDR2 FQGNSA. As DNA, the CDR3 is TGTGCCAGCAGCTTAGTATCGGGGGGAAACGAGCAGTACTTC. It is translated as CASSLVSGGNEQYF.

The genes are TRBV11-2 and TRBJ1-3, with D possibly matching TRBD1 (5 bases). Germline-derived CDR1 and CDR2 are SGHAT and FQNNGV. Trimming pared 8 bases from V and 2 bases from J, leaving 10 bases between. There are 13 residues in the CDR3. The CDR3 DNA sequence: TGTGCCAGCCTGGGGGGTGCTGGAAACACCATATATTTT. Its translation: CASLGGAGNTIYF.

The CDR3 spells CASSLRVLINGGNQPQHF. CDR3 nucleotides: TGTGCCAGTAGTCTCCGGGTCCTAATCAACGGGGGCAATCAGCCCCAGCATTTT. The rearrangement joins TRBV19 to TRBJ1-5; D remains unclear. The V gene lost 5 bases and the J gene lost 2 bases, with 22 bases spanning the gap. The germline CDR1 and CDR2 sequences are LNHDA and SQIVND (reference sequence). This CDR3 has 18 amino acids.

The rearrangement joins TRBV18 to TRBJ2-2; TRBD1 might be the D (6 bases). The CDR3 contains 16 residues. Deletions cut 0 bases from V and 1 base from J, with 9 bases between. Germline loops: CDR1 KGHSH, CDR2 LQKENI. In nucleotides, the CDR3 is TGTGCCAGCTCACCACCGAGGGGGAAGAACACCGGGGAGCTGTTTTTT. It translates to CASSPPRGKNTGELFF.

The rearrangement joins TRBV6-1 to TRBJ2-4; 9 nucleotides match TRBD1. Per the germline V gene, CDR1 is MNHNS and CDR2 is SASEGT. The ends lost 2 bases at V and 4 bases at J; junction bases unmatched: 6. The CDR3 has 16 residues. CDR3 protein: CASSEIGQGPKNIQYF. The CDR3 nucleotides are TGTGCCAGCAGTGAAATAGGACAGGGGCCAAAAAACATTCAGTACTTC.

The chain couples TRBV3-1 (or the pseudogene TRBV3-2) to TRBJ2-1, with D possibly matching TRBD2 (5 bases). This CDR3 is 15 amino acids long. CDR1 and CDR2 from the germline V gene are LGHDT and YNNKEL (reference sequence). V lost 0 bases to trimming and J lost 7 bases, with 13 bases between them. CDR3 amino acids: CASSQEAAPTNEQFF. In DNA, the CDR3 is TGTGCCAGCAGCCAAGAAGCGGCCCCAACTAATGAGCAGTTCTTC.

The rearrangement links TRBV6-6 to TRBJ1-1; TRBD1 matches at 9 bases. V trimming: 5 bases; J trimming: 1 base; junction bases outside the gene matches: 5. The length of the CDR3 is 15 residues. The germline V gene has CDR1 MNHNY and CDR2 SVGAGI (reference sequence). This CDR3 is CASSTGTGTNTEAFF. The CDR3 DNA reads TGTGCCAGCAGTACAGGGACAGGGACGAACACTGAAGCTTTCTTT.

The chain is built from TRBV5-1 and TRBJ2-7; 11 nucleotides align to TRBD2. The ends lost 7 bases at V and 0 bases at J; junction bases unmatched: 12. Germline CDR1 reads SGHRS; CDR2 reads YFSETQ. The CDR3 has 17 amino acids. In DNA form, the CDR3 reads TGCGCCAGCGCACCCGGGACTAGCGGTTCGAGCTCCTACGAGCAGTACTTC. This translates into CASAPGTSGSSSYEQYF.

J is TRBJ1-5 and V is TRBV5-1; the D gene is possibly TRBD1 (5 bases). Germline V lookup: CDR1 SGHRS, CDR2 YFSETQ. V was shortened by 1 base and J by 0 bases, with 8 bases between the two germline ends. The CDR3 runs to 15 residues. This CDR3 reads CASSLQGDSNQPQHF. Here the CDR3 DNA reads TGCGCCAGCAGCTTGCAAGGGGATAGCAATCAGCCCCAGCATTTT.